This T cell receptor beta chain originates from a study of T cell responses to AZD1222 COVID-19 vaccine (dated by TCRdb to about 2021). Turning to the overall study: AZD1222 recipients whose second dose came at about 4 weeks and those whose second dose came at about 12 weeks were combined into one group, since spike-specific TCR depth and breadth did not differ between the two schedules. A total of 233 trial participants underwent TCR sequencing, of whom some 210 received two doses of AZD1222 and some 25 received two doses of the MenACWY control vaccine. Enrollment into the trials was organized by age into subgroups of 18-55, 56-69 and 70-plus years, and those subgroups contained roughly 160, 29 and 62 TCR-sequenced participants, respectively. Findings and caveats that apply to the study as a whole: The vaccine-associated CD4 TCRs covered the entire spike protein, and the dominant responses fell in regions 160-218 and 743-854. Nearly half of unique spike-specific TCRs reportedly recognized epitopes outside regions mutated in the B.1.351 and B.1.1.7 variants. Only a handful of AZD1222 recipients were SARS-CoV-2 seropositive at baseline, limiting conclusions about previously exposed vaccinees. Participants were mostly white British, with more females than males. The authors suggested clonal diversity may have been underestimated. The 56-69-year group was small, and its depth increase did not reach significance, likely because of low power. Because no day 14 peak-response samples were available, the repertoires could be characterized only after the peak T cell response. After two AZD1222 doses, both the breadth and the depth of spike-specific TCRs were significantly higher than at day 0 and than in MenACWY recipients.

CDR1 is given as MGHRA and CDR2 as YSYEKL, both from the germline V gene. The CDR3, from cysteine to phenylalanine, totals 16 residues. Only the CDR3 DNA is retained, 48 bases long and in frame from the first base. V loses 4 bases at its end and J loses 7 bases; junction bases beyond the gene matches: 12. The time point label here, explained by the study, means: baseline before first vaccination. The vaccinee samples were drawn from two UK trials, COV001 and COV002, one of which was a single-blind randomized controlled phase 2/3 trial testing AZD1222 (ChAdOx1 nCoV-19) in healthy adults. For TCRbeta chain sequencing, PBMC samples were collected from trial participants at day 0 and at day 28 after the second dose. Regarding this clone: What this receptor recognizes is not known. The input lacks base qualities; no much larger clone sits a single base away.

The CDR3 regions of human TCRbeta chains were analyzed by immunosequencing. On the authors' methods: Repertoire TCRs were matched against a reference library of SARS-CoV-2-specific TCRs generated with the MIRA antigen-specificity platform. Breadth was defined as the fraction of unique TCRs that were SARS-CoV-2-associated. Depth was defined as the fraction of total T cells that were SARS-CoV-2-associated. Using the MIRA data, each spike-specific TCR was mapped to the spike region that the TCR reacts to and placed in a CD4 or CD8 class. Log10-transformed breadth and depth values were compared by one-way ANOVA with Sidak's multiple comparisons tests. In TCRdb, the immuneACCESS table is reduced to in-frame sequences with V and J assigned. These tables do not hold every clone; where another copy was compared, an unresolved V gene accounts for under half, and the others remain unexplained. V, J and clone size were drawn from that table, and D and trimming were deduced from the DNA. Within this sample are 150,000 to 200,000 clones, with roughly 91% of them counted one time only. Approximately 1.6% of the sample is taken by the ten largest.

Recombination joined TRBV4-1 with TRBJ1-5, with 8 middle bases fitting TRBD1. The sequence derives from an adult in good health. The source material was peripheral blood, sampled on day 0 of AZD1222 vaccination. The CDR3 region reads CASSLLVGRGLQPQHF. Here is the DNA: TGCGCCAGCAGCCTACTGGTTGGCAGGGGGCTCCAGCCCCAGCATTTT.